This is a list of T cell receptor beta chains from one sample in a study of cytomegalovirus exposure and HLA in healthy donors. Libraries were prepared by immunoSEQ multiplex PCR; TCRdb keeps only in-frame clonotypes and omits some of them. The sample contains around 260,000 clones, around 80% of which appear only once. Sequencing was performed on PBMCs. The receptors come from a girl aged 2 to 9 in good health and CMV-seronegative. CDR3s include the opening cysteine and the closing phenylalanine or tryptophan. The D gene is left open where the match is weak. The size of a clone is reported for some rows only, either as once, few or many, or as a class for expanded clones.

v_call: TRBV5-1
d_call: NA
clone_size: NA
j_call: TRBJ2-2
cdr3_nt: TGCGCCAGCAGCTTGGGTGGGGGCATCGAGAACACCGGGGAGCTGTTTTTT
cdr3_aa: CASSLGGGIENTGELFF

v_call: TRBV4-1
d_call: TRBD2
clone_size: NA
j_call: TRBJ2-1
cdr3_nt: TGCGCCAGCAGCCCGGTAGCGGGGGTGTTCTCCTACAATGAGCAGTTCTTC
cdr3_aa: CASSPVAGVFSYNEQFF

v_call: TRBV7-6
d_call: NA
clone_size: NA
j_call: TRBJ1-4
cdr3_nt: TGTGCCAGCAGCTTATGGTCGGGGAAACTGTTTTTT
cdr3_aa: CASSLWSGKLFF

v_call: TRBV5-1
d_call: TRBD2
clone_size: NA
j_call: TRBJ2-1
cdr3_nt: TGCGCCAGCAGCTCGCGAGCGGGAGGGAGTTACAATGAGCAGTTCTTC
cdr3_aa: CASSSRAGGSYNEQFF

v_call: TRBV2
d_call: NA
clone_size: few
j_call: TRBJ1-2
cdr3_nt: TGTGCCAGCAGCAGGGCTACTAACTATGGCTACACCTTC
cdr3_aa: CASSRATNYGYTF

v_call: TRBV19
d_call: TRBD2
clone_size: many
j_call: TRBJ2-1
cdr3_nt: TGTGCCAGTAGTAAGACTAGCGGTTCGTTAGATGAGCAGTTCTTC
cdr3_aa: CASSKTSGSLDEQFF

v_call: TRBV7-2
d_call: TRBD2
clone_size: NA
j_call: TRBJ2-1
cdr3_nt: TGTGCCAGCAGCTTGGGCGGGGGGGCGAGCGGGGCTCGTAATGAGCAGTTCTTC
cdr3_aa: CASSLGGGASGARNEQFF

v_call: TRBV9
d_call: TRBD1
clone_size: NA
j_call: TRBJ1-1
cdr3_nt: TGTGCCAGCAGCGTAGGACAGGGAATACCGGGACTGACTGAAGCTTTCTTT
cdr3_aa: CASSVGQGIPGLTEAFF

v_call: TRBV11-2
d_call: TRBD2
clone_size: NA
j_call: TRBJ2-1
cdr3_nt: TGTGCCAGCAGCCTGCGACTAGCGGGAGGTTACAATGAGCAGTTCTTC
cdr3_aa: CASSLRLAGGYNEQFF

v_call: TRBV7-9
d_call: NA
clone_size: once
j_call: TRBJ1-4
cdr3_nt: TGTGCCAGCAGCCGGGACATTAACTTTGAAAAACTGTTTTTT
cdr3_aa: CASSRDINFEKLFF

v_call: TRBV4-2
d_call: TRBD2
clone_size: NA
j_call: TRBJ2-5
cdr3_nt: TGTGCCAGCAGCCAAGATCTTGGGATAGCGGGAGGGCCGGGTGAGACCCAGTACTTC
cdr3_aa: CASSQDLGIAGGPGETQYF

v_call: TRBV5-8
d_call: TRBD1
clone_size: NA
j_call: TRBJ1-5
cdr3_nt: TGTGCCAGCAGCTTGGCACGCCCCGGGACAGGGGGGGATCAGCCCCAGCATTTT
cdr3_aa: CASSLARPGTGGDQPQHF

v_call: TRBV7-2
d_call: NA
clone_size: NA
j_call: TRBJ1-1
cdr3_nt: TGTGCCAGCAGCCCGAGCGTGCCCACTGAAGCTTTCTTT
cdr3_aa: CASSPSVPTEAFF

v_call: TRBV11-2
d_call: NA
clone_size: NA
j_call: TRBJ2-3
cdr3_nt: TGTGCCAGCAGCTTAGATGGGACTCCACGCTGGGGAGATACGCAGTATTTT
cdr3_aa: CASSLDGTPRWGDTQYF

v_call: TRBV10-3
d_call: NA
clone_size: NA
j_call: TRBJ1-1
cdr3_nt: TGTGCCATCAGTGAGTCGGGAGGGGACACTGAAGCTTTCTTT
cdr3_aa: CAISESGGDTEAFF

v_call: TRBV7-9
d_call: TRBD1
clone_size: NA
j_call: TRBJ1-6
cdr3_nt: TGTGCCAGCAGCTTAGGGACAGGGGACAATTCACCCCTCCACTTT
cdr3_aa: CASSLGTGDNSPLHF

v_call: TRBV7-2
d_call: NA
clone_size: NA
j_call: TRBJ1-4
cdr3_nt: TGTGCCAGCAGCCCTGTTGCAACTACTGAAAAACTGTTTTTT
cdr3_aa: CASSPVATTEKLFF

v_call: TRBV11-2
d_call: TRBD1
clone_size: NA
j_call: TRBJ2-7
cdr3_nt: TGTGCCAGCAGCCTCGACAGGGCCTACGAGCAGTACTTC
cdr3_aa: CASSLDRAYEQYF

v_call: TRBV19
d_call: NA
clone_size: NA
j_call: TRBJ1-2
cdr3_nt: TGTGCCAGTACCACTGATAACTATGGCTACACCTTC
cdr3_aa: CASTTDNYGYTF

v_call: TRBV19
d_call: NA
clone_size: NA
j_call: TRBJ1-5
cdr3_nt: TGTGCCAGTAGGGACGGGGGATTGACGCCCCAGCATTTT
cdr3_aa: CASRDGGLTPQHF

v_call: TRBV28
d_call: NA
clone_size: NA
j_call: TRBJ1-5
cdr3_nt: TGTGCCAGCAGACTCGGACAGAGTAATCAGCCCCAGCATTTT
cdr3_aa: CASRLGQSNQPQHF

v_call: TRBV7-9
d_call: NA
clone_size: NA
j_call: TRBJ2-5
cdr3_nt: TGTGCCAGCAGCTTAGTAGCTGAGGCAGGGGCACGGGAGACCCAGTACTTC
cdr3_aa: CASSLVAEAGARETQYF

v_call: TRBV5-1
d_call: NA
clone_size: NA
j_call: TRBJ2-3
cdr3_nt: TGCGCCAGCAGCTCTGGGGGGGCTCTAGATACGCAGTATTTT
cdr3_aa: CASSSGGALDTQYF

v_call: TRBV18
d_call: NA
clone_size: NA
j_call: TRBJ2-1
cdr3_nt: TGTGCCAGCTCACCACAGGTCCCTAGCTCCTACAATGAGCAGTTCTTC
cdr3_aa: CASSPQVPSSYNEQFF

v_call: TRBV27
d_call: NA
clone_size: NA
j_call: TRBJ1-2
cdr3_nt: TGTGCCAGCATGGAGTCATATTCAAACTATGGCTACACCTTC
cdr3_aa: CASMESYSNYGYTF

v_call: TRBV19
d_call: TRBD1
clone_size: NA
j_call: TRBJ2-7
cdr3_nt: TGTGCCAGTAGTATGGGGACAGGGTCCTACGAGCAGTACTTC
cdr3_aa: CASSMGTGSYEQYF

v_call: TRBV4-1
d_call: TRBD2
clone_size: NA
j_call: TRBJ2-5
cdr3_nt: TGCGCCAGCAGCCAAGTCGGGGGGGAAGAGACCCAGTACTTC
cdr3_aa: CASSQVGGEETQYF

v_call: TRBV9
d_call: TRBD1
clone_size: once
j_call: TRBJ1-1
cdr3_nt: TGTGCCAGCAGCCCAAGCGGGACAGGGGGCGGAGCTGAAGCTTTCTTT
cdr3_aa: CASSPSGTGGGAEAFF

v_call: TRBV6-1
d_call: TRBD1
clone_size: NA
j_call: TRBJ1-2
cdr3_nt: TGTGCCAGCAGTGAATTCACGGACAGGCCCTATGGCTACACCTTC
cdr3_aa: CASSEFTDRPYGYTF

v_call: TRBV7-8
d_call: NA
clone_size: NA
j_call: TRBJ2-7
cdr3_nt: TGTGCCAGCAGCTTAGTCGACATGGGCTACGAGCAGTACTTC
cdr3_aa: CASSLVDMGYEQYF

v_call: TRBV28
d_call: NA
clone_size: few
j_call: TRBJ2-7
cdr3_nt: TGTGCCAGCACCGGAGGGACCTACGGGCAGTACTTC
cdr3_aa: CASTGGTYGQYF

v_call: TRBV11-1
d_call: NA
clone_size: few
j_call: TRBJ2-7
cdr3_nt: TGTGCCAGCAGCTCGCCGCACCGGGACACAGATTACTACGAGCAGTACTTC
cdr3_aa: CASSSPHRDTDYYEQYF

v_call: TRBV19
d_call: NA
clone_size: NA
j_call: TRBJ1-1
cdr3_nt: TGTGCCAGTAGTCCCGGAGGTGGAGGGACTGAAGCTTTCTTT
cdr3_aa: CASSPGGGGTEAFF

v_call: TRBV5-6
d_call: NA
clone_size: NA
j_call: TRBJ1-1
cdr3_nt: TGTGCCAGCAGCCCAGATGGGGGGATGAACACTGAAGCTTTCTTT
cdr3_aa: CASSPDGGMNTEAFF

v_call: TRBV28
d_call: TRBD1
clone_size: few
j_call: TRBJ1-5
cdr3_nt: TGTGCCAGCAGTTCCGGGACAGGGGCGGGTTATGGTCAGCCCCAGCATTTT
cdr3_aa: CASSSGTGAGYGQPQHF

v_call: TRBV28
d_call: NA
clone_size: NA
j_call: TRBJ2-1
cdr3_nt: TGTGCCAGCAGTTTCCGACTAGACAATGAGCAGTTCTTC
cdr3_aa: CASSFRLDNEQFF

v_call: TRBV5-4
d_call: TRBD2
clone_size: NA
j_call: TRBJ2-3
cdr3_nt: TGTGCCAGCAGCCGGCCAGGACTAGCGAACACAGATACGCAGTATTTT
cdr3_aa: CASSRPGLANTDTQYF

v_call: TRBV18
d_call: NA
clone_size: NA
j_call: TRBJ2-1
cdr3_nt: TGTGCCAGCTCACCACTAGTAGTCAATGAGCAGTTCTTC
cdr3_aa: CASSPLVVNEQFF

v_call: TRBV6-5
d_call: TRBD1
clone_size: NA
j_call: TRBJ2-2
cdr3_nt: TGTGCCAGCATGGGACAGGGTCGGGAGCTGTTTTTT
cdr3_aa: CASMGQGRELFF

v_call: TRBV5-4
d_call: NA
clone_size: NA
j_call: TRBJ1-4
cdr3_nt: TGTGCCAGCAGCTTCCCAAATGAAAAACTGTTTTTT
cdr3_aa: CASSFPNEKLFF

v_call: TRBV4-2
d_call: TRBD2
clone_size: NA
j_call: TRBJ2-7
cdr3_nt: TGTGCCAGCAGCCAAGGCTTCCTAGCGGGGTCCATCTCCTACGAGCAGTACTTC
cdr3_aa: CASSQGFLAGSISYEQYF

v_call: TRBV11-1
d_call: TRBD2
clone_size: NA
j_call: TRBJ2-7
cdr3_nt: TGTGCCAGCAGCTCTATGCCGCCTGGACTAGCGGGAGTTTACGAGCAGTACTTC
cdr3_aa: CASSSMPPGLAGVYEQYF

v_call: TRBV29-1
d_call: TRBD2
clone_size: NA
j_call: TRBJ2-3
cdr3_nt: TGCAGCGTTGGGGAGGGACGCCTCTACACAGATACGCAGTATTTT
cdr3_aa: CSVGEGRLYTDTQYF

v_call: TRBV5-5
d_call: NA
clone_size: NA
j_call: TRBJ1-5
cdr3_nt: TGTGCCAGCAGCCATTGGTTCGGACATCCACCGCGGAATCAGCCCCAGCATTTT
cdr3_aa: CASSHWFGHPPRNQPQHF

v_call: TRBV10-3
d_call: NA
clone_size: NA
j_call: TRBJ2-7
cdr3_nt: TGTGCCATCAAGGGGGACGGTTCCTACGAGCAGTACTTC
cdr3_aa: CAIKGDGSYEQYF

v_call: TRBV5-4
d_call: TRBD2
clone_size: NA
j_call: TRBJ2-3
cdr3_nt: TGTGCCAGCAGCTTTAGCGGGGGCAGCACAGATACGCAGTATTTT
cdr3_aa: CASSFSGGSTDTQYF